Below are 3 T cell receptor beta chains sequenced from a single sample in a study of T-cell memory formation after mild COVID-19. Each CDR3 protein is one row after TCRdb ran MiXCR on the 5' RACE reads. The sample records about 340,000 distinct CDR3 sequences, roughly 15% being singletons. Material: PBMCs or a T cell subset sorted from them (not recorded which). The source is a man aged 18 to 29 who had mild COVID-19 (a few samples of this study predate the infection). Cell type and time point are not known.

This clonotype was seen more than once but under ten times. The genes are TRBV7-2 and TRBJ2-2; D remains ambiguous. Germline CDR1 and CDR2: SGHTA and FQGNSA. This CDR3 region has 16 residues. Trimming left V 5 bases short and J 4 bases short, with 17 bases between. CDR3 sequence (DNA): TGTGCCAGCAGCCCCCAGCTAAATCGGCTCACCGGGGAGCTGTTTTTT. Encoded protein: CASSPQLNRLTGELFF.

This clonotype occurred many times. The rearrangement joins TRBV7-9 to TRBJ1-2, with 9 bases matching TRBD1. The J segment lost 5 bases and the V segment lost 4 bases, leaving 8 bases of the junction unmatched. Germline V gene sequence: CDR1 SEHNR, CDR2 FQNEAQ (reference sequence). The CDR3 extends over 15 amino acids. Here the CDR3 reads CASSSGTGLGYGYTF. In DNA, the CDR3 is TGTGCCAGCAGCTCCGGGACAGGGCTGGGGTATGGCTACACCTTC.

The chain is built from TRBV29-1 and TRBJ2-5, with 9 nucleotides matching TRBD2. The J segment lost 1 base and the V segment lost 6 bases, leaving 3 bases of the junction unmatched. The CDR3 extends over 13 amino acids. Germline CDR1 SQVTM, CDR2 ANQGSEA. CDR3: CSVRGGAQETQYF. The DNA of the CDR3 is TGCAGCGTACGCGGGGGGGCCCAAGAGACCCAGTACTTC.